This TCR beta chain is from a study of cytomegalovirus exposure and HLA in healthy donors. CDR3 length: 19 residues. Trimming took 3 bases from V and 4 from J; bases not matched to a gene: 15. The V gene's germline CDR1 is SEHNR and CDR2 FQNEAQ (reference sequence). 13 Jbeta primers and 60 Vbeta primers were used for the PCR. Measured with immunoSEQ multiplex PCR; TCRdb has only the in-frame clones, and not every one. The sample has around 200,000 clones, 82% seen once. Comments on this clone: Its antigen is as yet unknown.

Findings and caveats of the study: Within an earlier analysis, most TCR beta V segments proved productive either about 90% or about 30% of the time. Further analysis was carried out later, and it showed several of the most significant clusters appearing linked to common viral pathogens. CMV serostatus alone was available as immune exposure information. For most TCR sequences rarity was the rule, although some public TCRs occurred in many donors.

This sequence joins TRBV7-9 and TRBJ2-2, with 9 bases fitting TRBD2. The sequencing input was PBMCs. This sequence originates from a middle-aged man in good health and CMV-seropositive. CDR3 protein: CASSFKGGSLAGATGELFF. Written as DNA, the CDR3 is TGTGCCAGCAGCTTTAAGGGAGGAAGTTTAGCGGGAGCCACCGGGGAGCTGTTTTTT.